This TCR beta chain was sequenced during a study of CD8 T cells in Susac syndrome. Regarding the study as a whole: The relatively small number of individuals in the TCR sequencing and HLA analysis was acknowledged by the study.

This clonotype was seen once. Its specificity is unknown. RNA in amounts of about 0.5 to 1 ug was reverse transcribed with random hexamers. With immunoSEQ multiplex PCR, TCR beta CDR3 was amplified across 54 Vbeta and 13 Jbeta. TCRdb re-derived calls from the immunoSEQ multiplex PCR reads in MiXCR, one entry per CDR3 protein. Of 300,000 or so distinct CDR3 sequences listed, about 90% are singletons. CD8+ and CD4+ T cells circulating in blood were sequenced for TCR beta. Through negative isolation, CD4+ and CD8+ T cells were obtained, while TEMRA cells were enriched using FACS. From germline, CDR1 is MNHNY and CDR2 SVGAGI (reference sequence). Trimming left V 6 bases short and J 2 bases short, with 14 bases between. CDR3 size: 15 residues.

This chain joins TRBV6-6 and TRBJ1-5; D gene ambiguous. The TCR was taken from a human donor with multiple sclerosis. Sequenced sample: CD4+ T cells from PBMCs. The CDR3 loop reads CASSPDRAGNQPQHF. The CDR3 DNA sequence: TGTGCCAGCAGCCCAGACCGCGCAGGCAATCAGCCCCAGCATTTT.